A single T cell receptor beta chain is shown here with its context. The sample originates from a study of blood T cell repertoires in COVID-19. Study-level background: Acute-phase and convalescent COVID-19 samples originated in the United States, Italy and Spain. Nucleic acid was either cDNA or gDNA, and it came from T cells, B-cell-depleted T cells, or PBMCs.

Original analysis: Reference gene primer amplification gave estimated nucleated cell counts. Sequencing was performed with immunoSEQ multiplex PCR; in TCRdb, only in-frame clones are kept and a portion is missing. From that table come the V and J calls and clone size; the DNA was used to work out D and trimming. The sample lists about 170,000 clones, approximately 92% occurring once. The receptor was derived from a woman aged 45-59 years with acute or convalescent COVID-19. Sequenced input: peripheral blood.

The CDR3 region has the DNA TGTGCCAGCAGTGCCGGCTACGAGCAGTACTTC. Translation gives CASSAGYEQYF. This chain connects TRBV27 to TRBJ2-7; D uncertain. Germline values: CDR1 MNHEY, CDR2 SMNVEV (reference sequence). The ends were cut back, 5 bases at V and 3 bases at J, with 5 bases in the middle. This CDR3 has 11 residues.